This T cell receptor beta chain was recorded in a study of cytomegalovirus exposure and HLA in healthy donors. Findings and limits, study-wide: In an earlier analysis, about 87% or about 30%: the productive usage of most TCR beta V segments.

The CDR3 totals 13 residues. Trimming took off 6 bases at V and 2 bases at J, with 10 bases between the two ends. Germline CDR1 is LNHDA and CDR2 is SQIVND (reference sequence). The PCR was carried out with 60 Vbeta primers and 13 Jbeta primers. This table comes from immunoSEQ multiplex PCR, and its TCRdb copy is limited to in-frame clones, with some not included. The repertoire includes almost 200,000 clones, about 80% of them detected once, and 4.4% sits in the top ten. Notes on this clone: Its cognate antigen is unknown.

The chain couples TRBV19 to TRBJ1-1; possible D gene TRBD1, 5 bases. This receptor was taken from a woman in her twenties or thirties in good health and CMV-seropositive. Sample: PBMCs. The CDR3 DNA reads TGTGCCAGTAGGGGAGGGGCAAACACTGAAGCTTTCTTT. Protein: CASRGGANTEAFF.